Presented here are 29 T cell receptor beta chains from one specimen sequenced in a study of blood T cell repertoires in COVID-19. Method: immunoSEQ multiplex PCR; TCRdb's copy keeps in-frame clones and lacks some. The sample includes 100,000 to 110,000 clones, 80% seen only once; the top ten take around 10%. The sample taken for sequencing was peripheral blood. The origin of the receptors is a woman in her 70s with acute or convalescent COVID-19.

CDR3 amino acids: CASRTGRNYGYTF. DNA of the CDR3: TGTGCCAGCAGGACAGGACGTAACTATGGCTACACCTTC. The genes are TRBV6-6 and TRBJ1-2, with D tentatively TRBD1 (6 bases). The CDR3 totals 13 residues. CDR1 is MNHNY, CDR2 SVGAGI, per germline (reference sequence). Deletions cut 6 bases from V and 1 base from J, with 9 bases between.

This rearrangement joins TRBV20-1 to TRBJ2-5; possibly TRBD2 for D (7 bases). This CDR3 comprises 11 residues. V was shortened by 8 bases and J by 5 bases, with 12 bases between the two germline ends. From germline, CDR1 is DFQATT and CDR2 SNEGSKA (reference sequence). CDR3 bases: TGCAGTCCTGGGGGGGCGGAGACCCAGTACTTC. Protein product: CSPGGAETQYF.

The chain uses TRBV28 and TRBJ1-5, with TRBD1 as a possible D gene (5 bases). Deletions cut 3 bases from V and 7 bases from J, with 19 bases between. The germline CDR1 and CDR2 sequences are MDHEN and SYDVKM. CDR3 length: 16 amino acids. CDR3 loop: CASSFGARRFIQPQHF. The CDR3 DNA sequence: TGTGCCAGCAGTTTTGGGGCGCGGCGGTTTATACAGCCCCAGCATTTT. Filled out from reference TRBV28 and TRBJ1-5, the complete variable domain reads DVKVTQSSRYLVKRTGEKVFLECVQDMDHENMFWYRQDPGLGLRLIYFSYDVKMKEKGDIPEGYSVSREKKERFSLILESASTNQTSMYLCASSFGARRFIQPQHFGDGTRLSIL.

V gene TRBV20-1 combines with J gene TRBJ1-1; the D gene is possibly TRBD1 (6 bases). The germline CDR1 and CDR2 sequences are DFQATT and SNEGSKA (reference sequence). Trimming stripped 3 bases from V and 6 bases from J, with 8 bases between. There are 11 residues in the CDR3. CDR3 DNA sequence: TGCAGTGCTAGGGACAGTCCTGAAGCTTTCTTT. It encodes CSARDSPEAFF.

The V call is TRBV7-3, the J call TRBJ1-6; no definite D call. V lost 5 bases and J 7 bases, leaving 9 bases between the germline ends. The germline V gene encodes CDR1 SGHTA and CDR2 FQGTGA. The CDR3 has 13 amino acids. The CDR3 loop reads CASSPIPNSPLHF. The CDR3 bases are TGTGCCAGCAGCCCTATCCCGAATTCACCCCTCCACTTT. Full variable domain (missing parts from reference TRBV7-3 and TRBJ1-6): GAGVSQTPSNKVTEKGKYVELRCDPISGHTALYWYRQSLGQGPEFLIYFQGTGAADDSGLPNDRFFAVRPEGSVSTLKIQRTERGDSAVYLCASSPIPNSPLHFGNGTRLTVT.

Only a few counts were recorded for this clone. This chain links TRBV3-1 (or the pseudogene TRBV3-2) with TRBJ1-5, with unresolved D. CDR1 is LGHDT and CDR2 is YNNKEL in the germline V gene (reference sequence). Trimming shortened V by 0 bases and J by 5 bases, and 8 bases separated the two germline ends. The CDR3 contains 14 residues. The CDR3, as DNA: TGTGCCAGCAGCCAAGATCGTGCGGATCAGCCCCAGCATTTT. Its protein is CASSQDRADQPQHF.

The V and J genes are TRBV18 and TRBJ1-3; D remains unclear. The germline gives CDR1 KGHSH, CDR2 LQKENI. Trimming left V 2 bases short and J 2 bases short, with 13 bases between. The CDR3 runs 16 residues. The CDR3 DNA is TGTGCCAGCTCACCAGTGGGCAGTAATGCTGGAAACACCATATATTTT. It specifies CASSPVGSNAGNTIYF.

V is TRBV5-4 and J is TRBJ1-2; D possibly corresponds to TRBD1 (6 bases). The CDR3 spans 14 residues. V dropped 7 bases and J dropped 4 bases, with 17 bases sitting between them. Germline CDR1 SGHNT, CDR2 YYREEE (reference sequence). CDR3 DNA: TGTGCCAGCTTCGAAACAGGGTATCTCTATGGCTACACCTTC. Translating it yields CASFETGYLYGYTF.

This clone is a singleton in its sample. The chain recombines TRBV19 with TRBJ1-5, with D possibly TRBD1 on 6 matching bases. V was pared by 3 bases and J by 4 bases, with 10 bases between. This CDR3 contains 14 residues. CDR1 is LNHDA, CDR2 SQIVND, per germline (reference sequence). CDR3 sequence (DNA): TGTGCCAGTAGTATGACACAGGGAAATCAGCCCCAGCATTTT. It yields the protein CASSMTQGNQPQHF.

The chain has TRBV7-8 and TRBJ2-7; TRBD1 agrees at 10 bases. The CDR3 is made up of 17 amino acids. V trimming: 2 bases; J trimming: 5 bases; junction bases outside the gene matches: 12. Germline CDR1 and CDR2: SGHVS and FQNEAQ. The chain's CDR3 is CASSLLLPGQGNNEQYF. As DNA, the CDR3 is TGTGCCAGCAGCTTACTGCTACCGGGACAGGGGAACAACGAGCAGTACTTC. The full variable domain, rest sourced from reference TRBV7-8 and TRBJ2-7, is GAGVSQSPRYKVAKRGQDVALRCDPISGHVSLFWYQQALGQGPEFLTYFQNEAQLDKSGLPSDRFFAERPEGSVSTLKIQRTQQEDSAVYLCASSLLLPGQGNNEQYFGPGTRLTVT.

A few counts support this clone. The V call is TRBV2, the J call TRBJ1-6; D unresolved. The CDR3 sequence is 17 residues long. CDR1 and CDR2 from the germline V gene are SNHLY and FYNNEI. Trimming took 0 bases from V and 7 from J, leaving 16 bases between them. The CDR3 loop is CASSEALGQLQNSPLHF. The CDR3 DNA follows: TGTGCCAGCAGTGAAGCGCTTGGGCAGTTACAGAATTCACCCCTCCACTTT.

As regards this clone: Other DNA sequences in this sample translate to the same CDR3. The rearrangement links TRBV24-1 to TRBJ1-5; D possibly corresponds to TRBD1 (6 bases). V shed 4 bases and J shed 5 bases, with 8 bases lying between them. Germline loops: CDR1 KGHDR, CDR2 SFDVKD. CDR3 length: 13 residues. As DNA, the CDR3 is TGTGCCACCAGTGACAGGGGCGATCAGCCCCAGCATTTT. Translated, it gives CATSDRGDQPQHF.

Many counts were recorded for this clone. The chain employs TRBV10-3 and TRBJ1-5; D is ambiguous. The CDR3 extends over 15 amino acids. Germline V gene data show CDR1 as ENHRY and CDR2 as SYGVKD. V was cut by 0 bases and J by 0 bases, with 6 bases left in between. In nucleotides, the CDR3 is TGTGCCATCAGTGAGTCAGCGATTAGCAATCAGCCCCAGCATTTT. The encoded protein is CAISESAISNQPQHF.

The J gene is TRBJ1-2, the V gene TRBV7-8, with TRBD1 matching 7 bases. The CDR3 spans 14 residues. The germline V gene encodes CDR1 SGHVS and CDR2 FQNEAQ. Trimming removed 1 base from V and 4 bases from J; junction bases left unmatched: 3. The CDR3 region is CASSLVSGGYGYTF. The CDR3 DNA reads as TGTGCCAGCAGCTTAGTATCAGGGGGCTATGGCTACACCTTC.

This clone was detected only a few times. The gene calls are TRBV4-2 and TRBJ2-5; possibly TRBD1 for D (5 bases). CDR3 length: 17 amino acids. Trimming removed 1 base from V and 2 bases from J, with 17 bases in between. Germline V gene sequence: CDR1 LGHNA, CDR2 YNFKEQ. The CDR3 protein is CASSQGALKGPQETQYF. The DNA for the CDR3 is TGTGCCAGCAGCCAAGGGGCGTTAAAGGGGCCACAAGAGACCCAGTACTTC.

The gene calls are TRBV7-8 and TRBJ2-2; D call uncertain. Germline V lookup: CDR1 SGHVS, CDR2 FQNEAQ. Trimming pared 5 bases from V and 4 bases from J, leaving 5 bases between. The CDR3 is 12 amino acids. CDR3 amino acids: CASSPGTGELFF. CDR3 DNA sequence: TGTGCCAGCAGCCCCGGCACCGGGGAGCTGTTTTTT.

V usage is TRBV30 and J usage is TRBJ2-3; D might be TRBD1 (6 bases). This CDR3 is 13 amino acids long. Germline values: CDR1 GTSNPN, CDR2 SVGIG (reference sequence). The V gene lost 0 bases and the J gene lost 6 bases, with 10 bases spanning the gap. The CDR3, as DNA: TGTGCCTGGAGTGTACAGGGCGGGGATACGCAGTATTTT. Its protein is CAWSVQGGDTQYF.

CDR3 sequence (DNA): TGTGCCAGCAGCTTGGCTACAGGGGGCGAGCAGTACTTC. Its protein is CASSLATGGEQYF. The chain employs TRBV5-5 and TRBJ2-7; 8 nucleotides align to TRBD1. The J segment lost 6 bases and the V segment lost 0 bases, leaving 2 bases of the junction unmatched. Germline V lookup: CDR1 SGHKS, CDR2 YYEKEE (reference sequence). The CDR3 runs 13 residues.

The chain combines TRBV12-3 or TRBV12-4 with TRBJ2-7; 7 positions agree with TRBD1. The length of the CDR3 is 13 residues. V gave up 6 bases and J gave up 4 bases; unmatched junction bases: 6. CDR3 DNA: TGTGCCAGCAGCCTGGGACAGAAATACGAGCAGTACGTC. Amino acids: CASSLGQKYEQYV.

This chain links TRBV7-8 with TRBJ2-2, with TRBD2 matching over 16 bases. J gave up 4 bases and V 3 bases, and 2 bases lay outside the gene matches. Germline-derived CDR1 and CDR2 are SGHVS and FQNEAQ. This CDR3 has 17 residues. The CDR3 nucleotides are TGTGCCAGCAGCTTCGGGACTAGCGGGGGGGCCACCGGGGAGCTGTTTTTT. Its translation: CASSFGTSGGATGELFF.

The rearrangement joins TRBV28 to TRBJ1-1, with D maybe TRBD1 (5 bases). V dropped 8 bases and J dropped 3 bases, with 16 bases sitting between them. This CDR3 contains 14 residues. CDR1 is MDHEN and CDR2 is SYDVKM in the germline V gene. The CDR3 loop reads CASGLGPTYTEAFF. DNA for the CDR3: TGTGCCAGCGGGCTGGGGCCGACGTACACTGAAGCTTTCTTT. The full variable domain, completed using reference TRBV28 and TRBJ1-1, is DVKVTQSSRYLVKRTGEKVFLECVQDMDHENMFWYRQDPGLGLRLIYFSYDVKMKEKGDIPEGYSVSREKKERFSLILESASTNQTSMYLCASGLGPTYTEAFFGQGTRLTVV.

V and J are TRBV10-1 and TRBJ1-4; no firm D call. The germline V gene has CDR1 WNHNN and CDR2 SYGVQD (reference sequence). V was shortened by 3 bases and J by 7 bases, with 12 bases between the two germline ends. The CDR3 has 14 residues. The CDR3, as DNA: TGCGCCAGCAGTGACTTGGCAGATGGTGAAAAACTGTTTTTT. Translated, it gives CASSDLADGEKLFF.

This clone appeared a single time. This chain connects TRBV28 to TRBJ2-1; 12 bases match TRBD1. CDR3 length equals 15 residues. Trimming removed 4 bases from V and 8 bases from J; junction bases left unmatched: 6. Germline CDR1 is MDHEN and CDR2 is SYDVKM. CDR3 in amino acids: CASSSPGQGAYEQFF. CDR3 DNA sequence: TGTGCCAGCAGTTCGCCGGGACAGGGGGCCTATGAGCAGTTCTTC.

This chain joins TRBV3-1 (or the pseudogene TRBV3-2) and TRBJ1-2; 10 nucleotides line up with TRBD1. Germline CDR1 reads LGHDT; CDR2 reads YNNKEL (reference sequence). V lost 4 bases and J lost 3; bases outside the gene matches: 2. The length of the CDR3 is 14 residues. DNA of the CDR3: TGTGCCAGCAGCCCAGGGACAGGGGACTATGGCTACACCTTC. Its translation: CASSPGTGDYGYTF.

The rearrangement links TRBV6-5 to TRBJ2-5; weak D call: TRBD1 (5 bases). V lost 2 bases and J lost 1, with 8 bases in between. CDR1 and CDR2 (germline): MNHEY, SVGAGI. The CDR3 has 14 residues. CDR3 loop: CASSYRGLQETQYF. CDR3 coding DNA: TGTGCCAGCAGTTACAGGGGTCTCCAAGAGACCCAGTACTTC.

This chain connects TRBV6-5 to TRBJ2-6; D remains unclear. The CDR3 sequence is 14 residues long. Per the germline V gene, CDR1 is MNHEY and CDR2 is SVGAGI. V was trimmed by 6 bases and J by 0 bases, leaving 6 bases between them. This CDR3 is CASSLASGANVLTF. CDR3 sequence (DNA): TGTGCCAGCAGCCTGGCCTCTGGGGCCAACGTCCTGACTTTC.

CDR3 amino acids: CASSQGGAGGTSGANVLTF. The CDR3 DNA reads as TGTGCCAGCAGCCAAGGGGGAGCGGGGGGGACCTCTGGGGCCAACGTCCTGACTTTC. This chain uses TRBV14 with TRBJ2-6; TRBD2 agrees at 10 bases. Germline CDR1 SGHDN, CDR2 FVKESK. This CDR3 is built from 19 residues. J was trimmed by 0 bases and V by 1 base; bases with no gene match: 6.

There are a few counts of this clone. The chain links TRBV5-4 to TRBJ2-6; weak D call: TRBD1 (5 bases). Germline loops: CDR1 SGHNT, CDR2 YYREEE (reference sequence). The CDR3 is made up of 17 amino acids. The V and J ends lost 2 bases and 0 bases respectively, with 12 bases between them. CDR3 coding DNA: TGTGCCAGCAGCTTACGAACAGGCTCCTCTGGGGCCAACGTCCTGACTTTC. Translated, it gives CASSLRTGSSGANVLTF.

This chain uses TRBV4-1 with TRBJ1-2, with D maybe TRBD1 (6 bases). The CDR3 has 14 amino acids. Trimming took off 1 base at V and 3 bases at J, with 9 bases between the two ends. Germline V gene sequence: CDR1 MGHRA, CDR2 YSYEKL. This chain's CDR3 is CASSQVSGDYGYTF. CDR3 DNA sequence: TGCGCCAGCAGCCAAGTATCAGGGGACTATGGCTACACCTTC.